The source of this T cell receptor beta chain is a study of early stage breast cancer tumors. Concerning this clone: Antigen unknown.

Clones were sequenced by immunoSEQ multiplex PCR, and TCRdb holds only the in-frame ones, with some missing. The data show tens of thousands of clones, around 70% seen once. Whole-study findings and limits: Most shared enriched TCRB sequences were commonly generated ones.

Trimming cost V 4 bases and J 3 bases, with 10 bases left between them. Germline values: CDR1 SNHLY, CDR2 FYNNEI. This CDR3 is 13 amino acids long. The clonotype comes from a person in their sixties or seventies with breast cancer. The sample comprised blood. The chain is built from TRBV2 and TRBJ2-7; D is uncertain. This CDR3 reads CASSGQPIYEQYF. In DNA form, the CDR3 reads TGTGCCAGCAGTGGCCAGCCTATCTACGAGCAGTACTTC.